The 15 T cell receptor beta chains in this list originate from one sample, sequenced in a study of cytomegalovirus exposure and HLA in healthy donors. TCRdb's table, derived via immunoSEQ multiplex PCR, lists solely in-frame clones and lacks some. The repertoire holds about 140,000 clones, with 88% as singletons. Specimen: PBMCs. The receptors come from a woman aged 18-30 years in good health and CMV-seropositive.

The V and J genes are TRBV27 and TRBJ2-7, with a weak D call TRBD1 (5 bases). This CDR3 has 13 residues. V gave up 5 bases and J gave up 2 bases, with 10 bases separating them. CDR1 and CDR2 from the germline V gene are MNHEY and SMNVEV (reference sequence). CDR3 protein: CASSPSGPYEQYF. The CDR3 DNA follows: TGTGCCAGCAGTCCCTCAGGGCCCTACGAGCAGTACTTC.

The chain carries TRBV18 and TRBJ1-2; TRBD1 matches at 7 bases. Per germline, CDR1 KGHSH and CDR2 LQKENI. With V trimmed by 2 bases and J by 4 bases, 4 bases remained unmatched. This CDR3 contains 14 residues. The CDR3 loop reads CASSPTGEVYGYTF. For the CDR3, the DNA is TGTGCCAGCTCACCAACAGGGGAGGTCTATGGCTACACCTTC.

The V and J genes are TRBV6-1 and TRBJ2-3, with 9 bases that match TRBD2. The CDR3 length is 15 residues. Germline V gives CDR1 MNHNS, CDR2 SASEGT. V shed 5 bases, J shed 2 bases, and the junction held 5 bases outside the gene matches. CDR3 coding DNA: TGTGCCAGCAGTAACATAGCGGGGGCCACAGATACGCAGTATTTT. Residues: CASSNIAGATDTQYF.

V usage is TRBV5-4 and J usage is TRBJ1-4, with D perhaps TRBD1 (5 bases). The germline V and J ends were trimmed by 0 bases and 5 bases, with 8 bases remaining between them. Germline assignment: CDR1 SGHNT and CDR2 YYREEE (reference sequence). There are 14 residues in the CDR3. CDR3 in amino acids: CASSLGTRNEKLFF. CDR3 in DNA: TGTGCCAGCAGCTTGGGGACAAGAAATGAAAAACTGTTTTTT.

The chain couples TRBV7-8 to TRBJ2-7, with 13 nucleotides matching TRBD2. The CDR3 contains 21 residues. With 7 bases clipped from V and 0 bases from J, the junction kept 21 bases outside the gene matches. Germline V gives CDR1 SGHVS, CDR2 FQNEAQ. The CDR3 DNA sequence: TGTGCCAGCACTCGAAAAGCGATGGGACTAGCGGGGCCTGTCACCTCCTACGAGCAGTACTTC. It translates to CASTRKAMGLAGPVTSYEQYF.

The rearrangement joins TRBV28 to TRBJ1-4; D possibly corresponds to TRBD1 (6 bases). This CDR3 has 15 residues. Germline V gene lookup returns CDR1 MDHEN and CDR2 SYDVKM. Deletions cut 6 bases from V and 3 bases from J, with 14 bases between. DNA for the CDR3: TGTGCCAGCAGAGCGACAGGAGTACCTAATGAAAAACTGTTTTTT. Its translation: CASRATGVPNEKLFF.

This clone was seen a few times. The chain uses TRBV7-2 and TRBJ1-6; D unresolved. This CDR3 contains 15 residues. The germline V gene has CDR1 SGHTA and CDR2 FQGNSA. The V end lost 0 bases, the J end lost 5 bases, and 8 bases lay between the germline ends. Here the CDR3 DNA reads TGTGCCAGCAGCTTAGCGGCCAGTAATAATTCACCCCTCCACTTT. This gives the protein CASSLAASNNSPLHF.

The V and J genes are TRBV10-2 and TRBJ1-1, with D possibly being TRBD1 (6 bases). Germline lookup yields CDR1 WSHSY and CDR2 SAAADI. Trimming took off 6 bases at V and 0 bases at J, with 14 bases between the two ends. The CDR3 is 15 residues long. The CDR3 nucleotides read TGCGCCAGCAGAGACAGGCCATTCATGAACACTGAAGCTTTCTTT. Its protein is CASRDRPFMNTEAFF.

This chain connects TRBV4-2 to TRBJ1-5; D ambiguous. The CDR3 is 17 residues long. Trimming removed 1 base from V and 3 bases from J, with 16 bases in between. The V gene's germline CDR1 is LGHNA and CDR2 YNFKEQ. CDR3 residues: CASSQAGVGNDNQPQHF. Here the CDR3 DNA reads TGTGCCAGCAGCCAAGCCGGGGTAGGTAATGACAATCAGCCCCAGCATTTT.

This clone came up once. The rearrangement uses TRBV18 and TRBJ2-3; TRBD2 matches at 8 bases. Per the germline V gene, CDR1 is KGHSH and CDR2 is LQKENI. With V trimmed by 3 bases and J by 0 bases, 5 bases remained unmatched. The CDR3 length is 16 residues. The CDR3 nucleotides are TGTGCCAGCTCACCGGGAATAGCGGGAAGCACAGATACGCAGTATTTT. Translated, it gives CASSPGIAGSTDTQYF.

V and J are TRBV5-1 and TRBJ2-1, with 10 bases lining up with TRBD2. V was pared by 3 bases and J by 9 bases, with 9 bases of the junction left unmatched. CDR1 is SGHRS, CDR2 YFSETQ, per germline. The CDR3 length is 15 residues. This CDR3 reads CASSSSSGSRGEQFF. The CDR3 DNA is TGCGCCAGCAGCTCCTCTAGCGGGAGTAGAGGTGAGCAGTTCTTC.

The J gene is TRBJ2-2, the V gene TRBV28, with 9 bases matching TRBD2. Per the germline V gene, CDR1 is MDHEN and CDR2 is SYDVKM. CDR3 length: 16 residues. V trimming: 2 bases; J trimming: 2 bases; junction bases outside the gene matches: 3. The CDR3 region is CASSLAGGPNTGELFF. CDR3 bases: TGTGCCAGCAGTTTAGCGGGAGGGCCTAACACCGGGGAGCTGTTTTTT.

CDR3 bases: TGCGCCAGCAGCTTGGCTTTCCCATCGGGCAATGAGCAGTTCTTC. Residues: CASSLAFPSGNEQFF. The chain employs TRBV5-1 and TRBJ2-1; D is undetermined. V was shortened by 0 bases and J by 6 bases, with 13 bases between the two germline ends. Germline V lookup: CDR1 SGHRS, CDR2 YFSETQ. The CDR3 loop spans 15 amino acids.

The chain carries TRBV14 and TRBJ2-4; D is possibly TRBD1 (5 bases). CDR3 length: 14 amino acids. The germline V and J ends were trimmed by 2 bases and 3 bases, with 8 bases remaining between them. CDR1 is SGHDN and CDR2 is FVKESK in the germline V gene. This chain's CDR3 is CASSQRGSKNIQYF. The CDR3 DNA follows: TGTGCCAGCAGCCAAAGGGGCAGCAAAAACATTCAGTACTTC.

The chain uses TRBV5-6 and TRBJ1-1; perhaps TRBD1 as D (5 bases). The CDR3 runs to 15 residues. V was pared by 0 bases and J by 5 bases, with 14 bases between. Germline-derived CDR1 and CDR2 are SGHDT and YYEEEE. The CDR3 bases are TGTGCCAGCAGCTTGGATGGCAGGGTGGGGACTGAAGCTTTCTTT. Protein sequence: CASSLDGRVGTEAFF.